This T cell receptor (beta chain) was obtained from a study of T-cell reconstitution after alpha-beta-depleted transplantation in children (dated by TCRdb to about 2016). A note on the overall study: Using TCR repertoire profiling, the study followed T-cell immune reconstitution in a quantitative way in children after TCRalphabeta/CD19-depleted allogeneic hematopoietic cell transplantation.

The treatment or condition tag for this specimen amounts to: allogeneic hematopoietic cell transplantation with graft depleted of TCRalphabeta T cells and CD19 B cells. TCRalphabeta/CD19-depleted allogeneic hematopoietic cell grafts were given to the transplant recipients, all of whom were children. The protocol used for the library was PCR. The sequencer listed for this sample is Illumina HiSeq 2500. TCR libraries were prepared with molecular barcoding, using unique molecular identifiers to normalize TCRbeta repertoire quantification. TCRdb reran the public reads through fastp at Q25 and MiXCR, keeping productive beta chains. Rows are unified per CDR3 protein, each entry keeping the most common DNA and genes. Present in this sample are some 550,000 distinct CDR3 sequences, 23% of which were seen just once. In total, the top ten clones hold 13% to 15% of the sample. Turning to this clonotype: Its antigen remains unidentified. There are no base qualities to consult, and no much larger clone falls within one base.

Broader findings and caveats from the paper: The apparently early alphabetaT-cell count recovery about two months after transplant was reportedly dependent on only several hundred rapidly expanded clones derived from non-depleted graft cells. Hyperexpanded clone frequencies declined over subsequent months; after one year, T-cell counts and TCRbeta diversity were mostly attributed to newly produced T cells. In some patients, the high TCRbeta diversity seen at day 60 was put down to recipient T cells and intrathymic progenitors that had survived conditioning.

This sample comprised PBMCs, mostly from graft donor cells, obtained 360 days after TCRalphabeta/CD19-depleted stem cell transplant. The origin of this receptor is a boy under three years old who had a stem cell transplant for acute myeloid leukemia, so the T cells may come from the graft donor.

CDR3 protein: CASKEAGATDTQYF. The nucleotides are TGTGCCAGCAAAGAGGCGGGAGCCACAGATACGCAGTATTTT. The chain is made from TRBV6-2 or TRBV6-3 and TRBJ2-3, with 7 bases aligning to TRBD2. Including cysteine and phenylalanine, the CDR3 has 14 amino acids. Only the CDR3 part of the read is kept: 42 bases, read in frame from the first base. Trimming accounts for 7 bases at V and 2 bases at J, while the number of junction bases matched to no gene is 6. As encoded in the germline V gene, CDR1 is MNHEY while CDR2 is SVGEGT.